This TCR beta chain was documented in a study of cytomegalovirus exposure and HLA in healthy donors. Across the whole study: The roughly 130 validation repertoires, a later analysis reported, used the same platform as the roughly 660 repertoires from the first cohort.

Whole-study results and caveats: Clusters of TCRs from the first cohort tended to co-occur in the approximately 120 validation repertoires (as a later analysis found). Overall, approximately 150 TCR beta chains were annotated as cytomegalovirus-associated.

Clones were sequenced by immunoSEQ multiplex PCR, and TCRdb holds only the in-frame ones, with some missing. The sample contains around 190,000 clones, about 81% of which appear only once. In regard to this clone: Its target is not known.

This sequence was found in a woman aged 25 to 39 in good health and CMV-seronegative. The material sequenced was PBMCs.

The CDR3 region has the DNA TGTGCCAGCAGTGACCCGGGACAAGTATACGAGCAGTACTTC. Residues: CASSDPGQVYEQYF. V is TRBV6-4 and J is TRBJ2-7; possible D gene TRBD1, 6 bases. Trimming removed 2 bases from V and 4 bases from J, with 12 bases in between. Germline lookup yields CDR1 MRHNA and CDR2 SNTAGT. The CDR3 totals 14 residues.